The 25 T cell receptor beta chains listed next were all sequenced from one sample in a study of T cell responses to AZD1222 COVID-19 vaccine. Clones were read by immunoSEQ multiplex PCR, and TCRdb kept only the in-frame ones, dropping some. The table lists tens of thousands of clones, 65% to 85% of them singletons, with about 27% in the top ten. The sample in question was peripheral blood, obtained 28 days after the second AZD1222 dose. The receptors derive from an adult who received the AZD1222 COVID-19 vaccine.

V gene TRBV7-2 combines with J gene TRBJ2-7; 7 nucleotides match TRBD2. The germline V gene has CDR1 SGHTA and CDR2 FQGNSA. The CDR3 is 14 residues long. Trimming took 7 bases from V and 7 from J; bases not matched to a gene: 13. This CDR3 is CASNPPGGAWEQYF. The CDR3 region has the DNA TGTGCCAGCAACCCCCCGGGGGGAGCTTGGGAGCAGTACTTC.

The rearrangement joins TRBV2 to TRBJ1-2; D remains ambiguous. From germline, CDR1 is SNHLY and CDR2 FYNNEI. V gave up 0 bases and J gave up 7 bases, with 9 bases separating them. CDR3 size: 13 residues. CDR3 amino acids: CASSEAPESGYTF. The CDR3 DNA reads TGTGCCAGCAGTGAAGCGCCGGAAAGTGGCTACACCTTC. Together with reference TRBV2 and TRBJ1-2, the CDR3 gives the full variable domain: EPEVTQTPSHQVTQMGQEVILRCVPISNHLYFYWYRQILGQKVEFLVSFYNNEISEKSEIFDDQFSVERPDGSNFTLKIRSTKLEDSAMYFCASSEAPESGYTFGSGTRLTVV.

The chain recombines TRBV9 with TRBJ2-7; TRBD1 aligns across 7 bases. The ends lost 2 bases at V and 1 base at J; junction bases unmatched: 3. The CDR3 spans 14 residues. Germline CDR1 and CDR2: SGDLS and YYNGEE. Written as DNA, the CDR3 is TGTGCCAGCAGCGTCCAGGGGGAATCCTACGAGCAGTACTTC. Its translation: CASSVQGESYEQYF.

This clone is a singleton in its sample. This sequence joins TRBV7-9 and TRBJ1-4; D possibly corresponds to TRBD1 (5 bases). In germline, CDR1 is SEHNR, CDR2 FQNEAQ (reference sequence). V was clipped by 1 base and J by 8 bases, with 11 bases between them. The CDR3 consists of 14 residues. The CDR3 loop reads CASSLGQGREKLFF. CDR3 DNA: TGTGCCAGCAGCTTAGGCCAGGGTCGGGAAAAACTGTTTTTT.

The chain carries TRBV7-2 and TRBJ2-3; D ambiguous. Per germline, CDR1 SGHTA and CDR2 FQGNSA. The CDR3 runs 16 residues. The V gene lost 0 bases and the J gene lost 5 bases, with 15 bases spanning the gap. The DNA of the CDR3 is TGTGCCAGCAGCTTAGCTGTAGGGTCAGGTCAAGATACGCAGTATTTT. Residues: CASSLAVGSGQDTQYF. The full variable domain, completed using reference TRBV7-2 and TRBJ2-3, is GAGVSQSPSNKVTEKGKDVELRCDPISGHTALYWYRQSLGQGLEFLIYFQGNSAPDKSGLPSDRFSAERTGGSVSTLTIQRTQQEDSAVYLCASSLAVGSGQDTQYFGPGTRLTVL.

The chain links TRBV6-4 to TRBJ1-5; D is possibly TRBD1 (5 bases). Germline-derived CDR1 and CDR2 are MRHNA and SNTAGT. Trimming cost V 4 bases and J 2 bases, with 12 bases left between them. CDR3 length equals 15 residues. CDR3 DNA: TGTGCCAGCAGTGGAATCCTGGGGGGCAATCAGCCCCAGCATTTT. As protein: CASSGILGGNQPQHF.

The chain joins TRBV6-5 to TRBJ2-1, with 8 nucleotides matching TRBD1. This CDR3 is 15 amino acids long. Looked up from germline, CDR1 is MNHEY and CDR2 is SVGAGI. V lost 6 bases to trimming and J lost 2 bases; unmatched junction nucleotides: 6. This chain's CDR3 is CASSATGDPYNEQFF. For the CDR3, the DNA is TGTGCCAGCAGCGCGACAGGGGACCCCTACAATGAGCAGTTCTTC.

The chain couples TRBV5-4 to TRBJ1-2; perhaps TRBD1 as D (5 bases). V shed 1 base and J shed 6 bases, with 10 bases lying between them. Germline assignment: CDR1 SGHNT and CDR2 YYREEE (reference sequence). CDR3 length equals 13 residues. The DNA of the CDR3 is TGTGCCAGCAGCTTGTGGTCGGGGGATGGCTACACCTTC. This sequence encodes CASSLWSGDGYTF.

This chain joins TRBV7-6 and TRBJ2-3; D is unclear. The CDR3 is made up of 13 amino acids. Germline CDR1 and CDR2: SGHVS and FNYEAQ. Trimming stripped 1 base from V and 6 bases from J, with 8 bases between. The CDR3: CASSLGQWDTQYF. The DNA of the CDR3 is TGTGCCAGCAGCTTAGGGCAGTGGGATACGCAGTATTTT.

This chain uses TRBV19 with TRBJ2-7, with D maybe TRBD1 (5 bases). V was cut by 8 bases and J by 3 bases, with 17 bases left in between. The CDR3 length is 14 residues. Germline-derived CDR1 and CDR2 are LNHDA and SQIVND (reference sequence). The CDR3 sequence: CASAARAYIYEQYF. DNA of the CDR3: TGTGCCAGTGCGGCCAGGGCATATATCTACGAGCAGTACTTC.

This clone appeared a few times. The rearrangement links TRBV19 to TRBJ2-4; TRBD1 matches at 10 bases. Germline V gene lookup returns CDR1 LNHDA and CDR2 SQIVND (reference sequence). V was clipped by 10 bases and J by 4 bases; unmatched bases: 10. The CDR3 contains 15 residues. The CDR3 DNA reads as TGTGCCAATTCCCAGGGGGACAGGGGTAAAAACATTCAGTACTTC. Its translation is CANSQGDRGKNIQYF.

The gene calls are TRBV18 and TRBJ2-3, with 10 bases that match TRBD2. Germline V lookup: CDR1 KGHSH, CDR2 LQKENI. This CDR3 has 15 amino acids. With V trimmed by 3 bases and J by 2 bases, 2 bases remained unmatched. CDR3 sequence: CASSPGLADTDTQYF. The CDR3 DNA is TGTGCCAGCTCACCCGGACTAGCGGACACAGATACGCAGTATTTT. The full variable domain, in which reference TRBV18 and TRBJ2-3 provide the parts outside the CDR3, is NAGVMQNPRHLVRRRGQEARLRCSPMKGHSHVYWYRQLPEEGLKFMVYLQKENIIDESGMPKERFSAEFPKEGPSILRIQQVVRGDSAAYFCASSPGLADTDTQYFGPGTRLTVL.

This chain's CDR3 is CASSMGPRGYSNQPQHF. As DNA, the CDR3 is TGTGCCAGTAGTATGGGCCCCAGGGGTTATAGCAATCAGCCCCAGCATTTT. This chain joins TRBV19 and TRBJ1-5; TRBD1 might be the D (6 bases). Germline CDR1 LNHDA, CDR2 SQIVND (reference sequence). There are 17 residues in the CDR3. The V end was cut by 3 bases, the J end by 0 bases, with 15 bases between.

The chain links TRBV6-5 to TRBJ2-2; D possibly corresponds to TRBD1 (6 bases). The CDR3 is made up of 13 amino acids. Between the trimmed V and J ends, which lost 10 bases and 1 base, there was a span of 10 bases. Germline-derived CDR1 and CDR2 are MNHEY and SVGAGI. The CDR3 here is CATLTGNTGELFF. In DNA, the CDR3 is TGTGCCACCCTGACAGGGAACACCGGGGAGCTGTTTTTT.

This chain links TRBV19 with TRBJ2-1; 10 nucleotides agree with TRBD2. This CDR3 region has 17 residues. Trimming cost V 4 bases and J 7 bases; bases outside gene matches: 13. Per germline, CDR1 LNHDA and CDR2 SQIVND (reference sequence). The CDR3 here is CASSTNGLAGVSNEQFF. CDR3 DNA: TGTGCCAGTAGTACCAATGGGCTAGCGGGGGTTTCGAATGAGCAGTTCTTC.

The gene calls are TRBV5-1 and TRBJ1-1; D is ambiguous. CDR1 is SGHRS and CDR2 is YFSETQ in the germline V gene. V lost 1 base to trimming and J lost 1 base, with 14 bases between them. The CDR3 has 16 residues. The CDR3 nucleotides are TGCGCCAGCAGCTTGTCAAAAGGGCAGACGAACACTGAAGCTTTCTTT. Translated: CASSLSKGQTNTEAFF.

This clone was recorded only once. J is TRBJ1-4 and V is TRBV2; D gene uncertain. CDR3 length: 15 amino acids. CDR1 and CDR2 (germline): SNHLY, FYNNEI. The V and J ends lost 3 bases and 0 bases respectively, with 8 bases between them. The CDR3 sequence is CASSDGIPTNEKLFF. The CDR3 DNA follows: TGTGCCAGCAGTGACGGAATACCAACTAATGAAAAACTGTTTTTT.

This clone is a singleton in its sample. This chain uses TRBV11-3 with TRBJ2-5; the D gene is possibly TRBD2 (7 bases). The CDR3 is 14 amino acids. The germline gives CDR1 SGHNT, CDR2 YENEEA. Trimming stripped 5 bases from V and 1 base from J, with 11 bases between. CDR3 bases: TGTGCCAGCAGCAGGGGGGGTAGCCAAGAGACCCAGTACTTC. Translation gives CASSRGGSQETQYF.

This clone was found a few times. V is TRBV5-4 and J is TRBJ2-5; 7 nucleotides line up with TRBD1. The CDR3 totals 14 residues. Germline lookup yields CDR1 SGHNT and CDR2 YYREEE (reference sequence). Trimming cost V 2 bases and J 0 bases; bases outside gene matches: 1. The CDR3 nucleotides are TGTGCCAGCAGCTTTGGGACAGACCAAGAGACCCAGTACTTC. Amino acids: CASSFGTDQETQYF.

The V call is TRBV15, the J call TRBJ2-7; TRBD2 aligns across 16 bases. Germline V CDR1 and CDR2: LNHNV, YYDKDF (reference sequence). The CDR3 extends over 21 amino acids. The J segment lost 0 bases and the V segment lost 1 base, leaving 12 bases of the junction unmatched. CDR3 sequence (DNA): TGTGCCACCAGCAGAGGGATCACGGGACTAGCGGGAGGGATCACCTCCTACGAGCAGTACTTC. Amino acids: CATSRGITGLAGGITSYEQYF. Complete variable domain (other parts from reference TRBV15 and TRBJ2-7): DAMVIQNPRYQVTQFGKPVTLSCSQTLNHNVMYWYQQKSSQAPKLLFHYYDKDFNNEADTPDNFQSRRPNTSFCFLDIRSPGLGDTAMYLCATSRGITGLAGGITSYEQYFGPGTRLTVT.

This rearrangement joins TRBV27 to TRBJ1-5; the D is unclear. The CDR3 extends over 12 amino acids. The germline gives CDR1 MNHEY, CDR2 SMNVEV (reference sequence). V shed 5 bases and J shed 5 bases, with 7 bases lying between them. DNA for the CDR3: TGTGCCAGCAGTCTACTAGATCAGCCCCAGCATTTT. It specifies CASSLLDQPQHF.

The J gene is TRBJ2-7, the V gene TRBV5-6; D not certain. The V end was cut by 1 base, the J end by 5 bases, with 4 bases between. CDR1 is SGHDT and CDR2 is YYEEEE in the germline V gene. The CDR3 extends over 11 amino acids. CDR3 coding DNA: TGTGCCAGCAGCTTGTTCAACGAGCAGTACTTC. It encodes CASSLFNEQYF.

The genes are TRBV5-1 and TRBJ1-1, with 9 bases that match TRBD1. CDR1 SGHRS and CDR2 YFSETQ come from the germline V gene. The CDR3 contains 14 residues. V lost 4 bases to trimming and J lost 4 bases; unmatched junction nucleotides: 5. In DNA form, the CDR3 reads TGCGCCAGCAGCCCCACAGGGGGCTTCACTGAAGCTTTCTTT. This sequence encodes CASSPTGGFTEAFF.

This clone was seen more than once but under ten times. This rearrangement joins TRBV18 to TRBJ1-1; TRBD1 agrees at 8 bases. The CDR3 is made up of 16 amino acids. V dropped 3 bases and J dropped 0; count of bases not matched to a gene: 6. CDR1 and CDR2 from the germline V gene are KGHSH and LQKENI. The CDR3 nucleotides read TGTGCCAGCTCACCGACCGGGACAGGCTTGAACACTGAAGCTTTCTTT. As protein: CASSPTGTGLNTEAFF.

This clone was picked up a small number of times. The CDR3 reads CATSRVELAGVDEQFF. The CDR3 coding sequence is TGTGCCACCAGCAGAGTGGAGCTAGCGGGAGTCGATGAGCAGTTCTTC. The V and J genes are TRBV15 and TRBJ2-1, with TRBD2 matching over 10 bases. In germline, CDR1 is LNHNV, CDR2 YYDKDF (reference sequence). The CDR3 is 16 amino acids. The V and J ends lost 1 base and 8 bases, in that order; junction bases with no gene match: 8.